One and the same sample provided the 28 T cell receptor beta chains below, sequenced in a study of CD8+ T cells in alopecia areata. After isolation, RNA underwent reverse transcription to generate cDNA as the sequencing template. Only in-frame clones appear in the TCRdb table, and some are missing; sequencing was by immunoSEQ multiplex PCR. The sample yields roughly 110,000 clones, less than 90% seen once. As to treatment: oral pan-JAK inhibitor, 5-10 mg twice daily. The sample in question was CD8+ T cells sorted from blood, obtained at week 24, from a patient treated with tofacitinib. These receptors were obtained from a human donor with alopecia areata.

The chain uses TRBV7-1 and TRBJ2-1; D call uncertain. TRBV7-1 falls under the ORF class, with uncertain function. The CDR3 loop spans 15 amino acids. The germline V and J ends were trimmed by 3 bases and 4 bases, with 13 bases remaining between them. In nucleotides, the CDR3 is TGTGCCAGCAGCTCCTACCAGGTATCGTACAATGAGCAGTTCTTC. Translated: CASSSYQVSYNEQFF.

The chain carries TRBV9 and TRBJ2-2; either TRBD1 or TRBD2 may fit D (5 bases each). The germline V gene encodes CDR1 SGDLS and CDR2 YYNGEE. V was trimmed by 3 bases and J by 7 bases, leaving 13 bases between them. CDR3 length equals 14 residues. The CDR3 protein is CASSEARGLGELFF. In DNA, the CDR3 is TGTGCCAGCAGCGAAGCGAGGGGCCTCGGGGAGCTGTTTTTT. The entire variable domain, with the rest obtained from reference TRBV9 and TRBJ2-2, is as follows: DSGVTQTPKHLITATGQRVTLRCSPRSGDLSVYWYQQSLDQGLQFLIQYYNGEERAKGNILERFSAQQFPDLHSELNLSSLELGDSALYFCASSEARGLGELFFGEGSRLTVL.

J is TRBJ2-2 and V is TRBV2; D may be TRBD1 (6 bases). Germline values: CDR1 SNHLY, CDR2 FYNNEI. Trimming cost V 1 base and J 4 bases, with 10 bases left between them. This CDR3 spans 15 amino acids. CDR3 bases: TGTGCCAGCAGTGAAGTCACAGGGTCCACCGGGGAGCTGTTTTTT. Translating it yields CASSEVTGSTGELFF.

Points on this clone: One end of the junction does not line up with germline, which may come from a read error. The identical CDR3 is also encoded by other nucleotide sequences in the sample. Here the CDR3 DNA reads TGCGCCAGCAGCTTGAACCTCGGGGAGCTGTTCTTT. This codes for CASSLNLGELFF. V and J are TRBV5-1 and TRBJ2-2; the D gene is possibly TRBD2 (5 bases). The CDR3 is 12 amino acids. Germline V gives CDR1 SGHRS, CDR2 YFSETQ.

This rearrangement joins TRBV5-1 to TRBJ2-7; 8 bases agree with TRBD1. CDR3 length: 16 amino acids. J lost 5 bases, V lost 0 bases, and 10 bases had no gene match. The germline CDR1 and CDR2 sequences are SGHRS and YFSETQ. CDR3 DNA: TGCGCCAGCAGCTTGGGCTCCAGGACAGGGTATGACGAGCAGTACTTC. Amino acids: CASSLGSRTGYDEQYF.

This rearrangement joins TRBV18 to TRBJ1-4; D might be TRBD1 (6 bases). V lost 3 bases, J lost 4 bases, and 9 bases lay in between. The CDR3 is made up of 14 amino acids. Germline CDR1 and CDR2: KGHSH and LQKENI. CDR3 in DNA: TGTGCCAGCTCACCGGACAGACTTAATGAAAAACTGTTTTTT. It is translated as CASSPDRLNEKLFF.

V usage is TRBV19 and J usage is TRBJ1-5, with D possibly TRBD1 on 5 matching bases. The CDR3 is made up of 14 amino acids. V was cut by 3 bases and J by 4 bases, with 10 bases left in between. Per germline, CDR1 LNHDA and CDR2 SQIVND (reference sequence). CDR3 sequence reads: CASSMFRANQPQHF. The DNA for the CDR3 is TGTGCCAGTAGTATGTTCAGGGCTAATCAGCCCCAGCATTTT.

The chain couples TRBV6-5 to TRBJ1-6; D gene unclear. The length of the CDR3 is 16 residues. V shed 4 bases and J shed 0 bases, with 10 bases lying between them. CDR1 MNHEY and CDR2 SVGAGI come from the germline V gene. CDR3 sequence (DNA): TGTGCCAGCAGTTCACCCAAGAGCTCCTATAATTCACCCCTCCACTTT. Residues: CASSSPKSSYNSPLHF.

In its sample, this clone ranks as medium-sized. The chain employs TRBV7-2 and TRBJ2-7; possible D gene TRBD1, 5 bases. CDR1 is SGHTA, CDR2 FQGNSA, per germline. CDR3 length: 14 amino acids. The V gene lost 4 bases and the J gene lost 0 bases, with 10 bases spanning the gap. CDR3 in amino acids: CASSSMTASYEQYF. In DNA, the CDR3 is TGTGCCAGCAGCTCAATGACAGCCTCCTACGAGCAGTACTTC.

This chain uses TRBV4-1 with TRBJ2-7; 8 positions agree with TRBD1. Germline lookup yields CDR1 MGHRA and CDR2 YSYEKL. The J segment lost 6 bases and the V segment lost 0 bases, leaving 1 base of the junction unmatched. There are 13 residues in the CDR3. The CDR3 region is CASSQEGQGEQYF. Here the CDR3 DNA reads TGCGCCAGCAGCCAAGAAGGACAGGGCGAGCAGTACTTC.

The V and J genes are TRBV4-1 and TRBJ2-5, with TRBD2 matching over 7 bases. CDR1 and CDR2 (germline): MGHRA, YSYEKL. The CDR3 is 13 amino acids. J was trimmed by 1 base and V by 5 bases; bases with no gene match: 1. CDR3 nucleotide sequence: TGCGCCAGCAGCGGGACTACCCAAGAGACCCAGTACTTC. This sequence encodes CASSGTTQETQYF.

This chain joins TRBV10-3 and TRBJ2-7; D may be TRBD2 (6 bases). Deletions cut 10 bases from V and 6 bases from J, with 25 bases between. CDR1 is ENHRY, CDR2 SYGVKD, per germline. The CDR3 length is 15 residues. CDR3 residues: CATLPGGTPHSEQYF. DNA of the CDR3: TGTGCCACCCTGCCCGGCGGGACCCCACATTCCGAGCAGTACTTC.

CDR3 amino acids: CASSDLVRAEAFF. Here the CDR3 DNA reads TGTGCCAGCAGTGACCTGGTCAGGGCTGAAGCTTTCTTT. V is TRBV2 and J is TRBJ1-1; the D gene is possibly TRBD1 (5 bases). The CDR3 sequence is 13 residues long. V shed 3 bases and J shed 6 bases, with 11 bases lying between them. Germline CDR1 and CDR2: SNHLY and FYNNEI. The whole variable domain, remainder taken from reference TRBV2 and TRBJ1-1, is EPEVTQTPSHQVTQMGQEVILRCVPISNHLYFYWYRQILGQKVEFLVSFYNNEISEKSEIFDDQFSVERPDGSNFTLKIRSTKLEDSAMYFCASSDLVRAEAFFGQGTRLTVV.

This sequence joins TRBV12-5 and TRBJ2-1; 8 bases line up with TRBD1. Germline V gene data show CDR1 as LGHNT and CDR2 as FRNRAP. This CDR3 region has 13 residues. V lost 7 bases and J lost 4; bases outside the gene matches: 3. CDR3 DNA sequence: TGTGCTAGTGCTGGGACAGGTTACAATGAGCAGTTCTTC. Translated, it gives CASAGTGYNEQFF.

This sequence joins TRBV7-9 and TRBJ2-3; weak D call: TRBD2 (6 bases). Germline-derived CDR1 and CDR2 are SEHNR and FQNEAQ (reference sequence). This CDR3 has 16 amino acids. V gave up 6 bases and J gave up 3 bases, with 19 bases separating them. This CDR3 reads CASRHTQGGGTDTQYF. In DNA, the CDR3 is TGTGCCAGCAGACACACCCAGGGAGGAGGAACAGATACGCAGTATTTT.

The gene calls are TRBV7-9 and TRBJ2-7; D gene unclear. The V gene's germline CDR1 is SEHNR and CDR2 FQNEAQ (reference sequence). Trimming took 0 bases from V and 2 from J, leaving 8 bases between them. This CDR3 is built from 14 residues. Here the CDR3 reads CASSLALTTYEQYF. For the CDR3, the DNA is TGTGCCAGCAGCTTAGCGTTAACTACCTACGAGCAGTACTTC.

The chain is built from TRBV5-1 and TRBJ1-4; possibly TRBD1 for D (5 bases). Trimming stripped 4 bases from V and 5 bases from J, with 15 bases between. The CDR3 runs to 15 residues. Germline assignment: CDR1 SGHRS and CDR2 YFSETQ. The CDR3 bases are TGCGCCAGCAGCCAACCGACAGCGAACAATGAAAAACTGTTTTTT. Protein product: CASSQPTANNEKLFF.

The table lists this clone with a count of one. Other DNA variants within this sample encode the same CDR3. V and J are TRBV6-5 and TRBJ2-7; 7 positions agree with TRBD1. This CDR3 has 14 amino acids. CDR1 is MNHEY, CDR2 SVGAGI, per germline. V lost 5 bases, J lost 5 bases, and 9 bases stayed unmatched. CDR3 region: CASSPSDRNDEQYF. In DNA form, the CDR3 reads TGTGCCAGCAGTCCCTCGGACAGGAATGACGAGCAGTACTTC.

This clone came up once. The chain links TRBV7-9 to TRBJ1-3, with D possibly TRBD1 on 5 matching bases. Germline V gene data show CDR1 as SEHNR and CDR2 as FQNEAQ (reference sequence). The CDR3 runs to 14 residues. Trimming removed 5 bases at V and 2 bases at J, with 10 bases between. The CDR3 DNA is TGTGCCAGCAGCAACCAGGGAACTGGAAACACCATATATTTT. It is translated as CASSNQGTGNTIYF.

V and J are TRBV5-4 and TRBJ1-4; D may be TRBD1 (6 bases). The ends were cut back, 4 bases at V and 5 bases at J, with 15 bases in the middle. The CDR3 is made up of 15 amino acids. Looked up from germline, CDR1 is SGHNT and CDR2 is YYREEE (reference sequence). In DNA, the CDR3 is TGTGCCAGCAGCCTCCTGGACAGAGAGAATGAAAAACTGTTTTTT. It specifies CASSLLDRENEKLFF.

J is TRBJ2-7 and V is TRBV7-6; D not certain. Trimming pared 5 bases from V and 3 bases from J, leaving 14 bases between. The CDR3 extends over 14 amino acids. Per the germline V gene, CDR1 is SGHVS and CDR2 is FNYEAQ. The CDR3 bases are TGTGCCAGCAGCCCCTATGGGCAAGGCTACGAGCAGTACTTC. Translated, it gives CASSPYGQGYEQYF.

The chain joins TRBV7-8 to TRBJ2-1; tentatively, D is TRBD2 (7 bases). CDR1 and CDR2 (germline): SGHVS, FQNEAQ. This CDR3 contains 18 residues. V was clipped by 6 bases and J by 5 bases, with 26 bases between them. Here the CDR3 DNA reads TGTGCCAGCAGGGCCAATCCCTGGGGGGGGGCAACTAACAATGAGCAGTTCTTC. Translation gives CASRANPWGGATNNEQFF.

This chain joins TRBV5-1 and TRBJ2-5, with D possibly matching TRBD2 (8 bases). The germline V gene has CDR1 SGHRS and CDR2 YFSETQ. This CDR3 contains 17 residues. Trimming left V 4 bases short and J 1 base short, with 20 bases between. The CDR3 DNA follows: TGCGCCAGCAGCCAACCTATTAGCGGGGACAGCCAAGAGACCCAGTACTTC. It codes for CASSQPISGDSQETQYF.

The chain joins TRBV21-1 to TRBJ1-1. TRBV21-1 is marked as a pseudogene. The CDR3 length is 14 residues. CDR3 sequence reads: CASSNSAANTEAFF. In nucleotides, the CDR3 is TGTGCCAGCAGCAATTCGGCCGCGAACACTGAAGCTTTCTTT.

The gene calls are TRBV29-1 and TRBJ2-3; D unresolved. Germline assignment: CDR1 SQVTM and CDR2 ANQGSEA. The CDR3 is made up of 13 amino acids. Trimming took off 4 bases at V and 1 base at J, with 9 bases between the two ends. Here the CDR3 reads CSVARPGTDTQYF. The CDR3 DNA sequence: TGCAGCGTTGCTCGCCCGGGCACAGATACGCAGTATTTT.

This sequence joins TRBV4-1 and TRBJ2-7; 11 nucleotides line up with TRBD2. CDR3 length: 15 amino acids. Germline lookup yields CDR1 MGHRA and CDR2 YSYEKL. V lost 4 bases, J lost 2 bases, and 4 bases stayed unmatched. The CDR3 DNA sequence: TGCGCCAGCAGCCGACAGGGACTAGCGGCCTACGAGCAGTACTTC. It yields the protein CASSRQGLAAYEQYF.

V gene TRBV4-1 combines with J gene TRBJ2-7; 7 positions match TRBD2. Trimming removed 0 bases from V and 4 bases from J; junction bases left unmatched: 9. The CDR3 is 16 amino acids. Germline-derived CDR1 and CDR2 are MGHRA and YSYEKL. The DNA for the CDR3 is TGCGCCAGCAGCCAAGAGGGGCCGGGGGGACTGTACGAGCAGTACTTC. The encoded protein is CASSQEGPGGLYEQYF.

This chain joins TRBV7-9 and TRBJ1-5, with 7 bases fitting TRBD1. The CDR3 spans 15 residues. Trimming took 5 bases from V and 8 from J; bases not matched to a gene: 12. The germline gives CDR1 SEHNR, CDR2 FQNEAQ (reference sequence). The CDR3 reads CASSQEGAGGKPQHF. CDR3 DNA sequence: TGTGCCAGCAGCCAAGAGGGGGCGGGTGGAAAGCCCCAGCATTTT.